One sample yielded the 27 T cell receptor beta chains listed below, sequenced in a study of blood T cell repertoires in COVID-19. Assay used: immunoSEQ multiplex PCR; TCRdb lists only in-frame clones, some missing. This table has 200,000 to 250,000 clones, over 75% appearing once. Sequenced material: PBMCs or T cells enriched from blood (not recorded which). Source of these receptors: a woman between 18 and 29 years old in a cohort exposed to, infected with or recovered from COVID-19 (not recorded which).

This rearrangement joins TRBV28 to TRBJ1-4; 8 bases map to TRBD1. V was clipped by 5 bases and J by 10 bases; unmatched bases: 15. The CDR3 extends over 16 amino acids. Germline-derived CDR1 and CDR2 are MDHEN and SYDVKM. CDR3 in DNA: TGTGCCAGCAGTATCCCGGGACAGGTCAATAAGGGAAAACTGTTTTTT. It is translated as CASSIPGQVNKGKLFF.

The V gene is TRBV5-4, the J gene TRBJ1-3, with TRBD1 matching 9 bases. CDR3 length: 16 residues. With 4 bases clipped from V and 4 bases from J, the junction kept 9 bases outside the gene matches. CDR1 and CDR2 from the germline V gene are SGHNT and YYREEE (reference sequence). The DNA of the CDR3 is TGTGCCAGCAGCATTCGGGACAGGGATATGGGAAACACCATATATTTT. Amino acids: CASSIRDRDMGNTIYF. Using reference TRBV5-4 and TRBJ1-3 for the parts outside the CDR3, the full variable domain is ETGVTQSPTHLIKTRGQQVTLRCSSQSGHNTVSWYQQALGQGPQFIFQYYREEENGRGNFPPRFSGLQFPNYSSELNVNALELDDSALYLCASSIRDRDMGNTIYFGEGSWLTVV.

CDR3 in amino acids: CASSLEAGRGNTIYF. For the CDR3, the DNA is TGCGCCAGCAGCTTGGAAGCAGGGAGGGGAAACACCATATATTTT. The V call is TRBV5-1, the J call TRBJ1-3; TRBD1 is a possible D gene (5 bases). Germline CDR1 reads SGHRS; CDR2 reads YFSETQ. Trimming cost V 0 bases and J 4 bases, with 11 bases left between them. The CDR3 spans 15 residues.

The chain couples TRBV3-1 (or the pseudogene TRBV3-2) to TRBJ1-6; D might be TRBD1 (5 bases). The V end was cut by 4 bases, the J end by 10 bases, with 11 bases between. The CDR3 covers 13 residues. Germline CDR1 and CDR2: LGHDT and YNNKEL (reference sequence). The CDR3 nucleotides read TGTGCCAGCAGCCCCAGGGATTGGTCACCCCTCCACTTT. It translates to CASSPRDWSPLHF.

This chain connects TRBV7-9 to TRBJ1-6, with TRBD1 matching over 8 bases. Germline trimming cut 3 bases from V and 8 bases from J; bases unmatched to any gene: 0. CDR3 length equals 13 residues. The germline V gene has CDR1 SEHNR and CDR2 FQNEAQ (reference sequence). The CDR3 bases are TGTGCCAGCAGCTTGACAGGGGATTCACCCCTCCACTTT. Its translation: CASSLTGDSPLHF.

J is TRBJ2-4 and V is TRBV4-1, with D possibly TRBD1 on 5 matching bases. CDR3 length equals 15 residues. V lost 4 bases to trimming and J lost 2 bases, with 12 bases between them. Germline V CDR1 and CDR2: MGHRA, YSYEKL. The CDR3 nucleotides read TGCGCCAGCAGCCTCAGGGTTATATCCAAAAACATTCAGTACTTC. Amino acids: CASSLRVISKNIQYF.

This chain links TRBV14 with TRBJ2-3; no clear D. Trimming removed 3 bases from V and 1 base from J, with 11 bases in between. Germline CDR1 SGHDN, CDR2 FVKESK. This CDR3 has 15 residues. Written as DNA, the CDR3 is TGTGCCAGCAGCCATTTCAGGCCAGGCACAGATACGCAGTATTTT. Translation: CASSHFRPGTDTQYF.

The CDR3 DNA sequence: TGTGCCAGCAGCGTAGAGATGGGCTTGAACACTGAAGCTTTCTTT. It yields the protein CASSVEMGLNTEAFF. The chain has TRBV9 and TRBJ1-1; D is undetermined. Germline CDR1 SGDLS, CDR2 YYNGEE. Trimming took 0 bases from V and 0 from J, leaving 9 bases between them. The CDR3 is 15 residues long.

The V call is TRBV5-1, the J call TRBJ1-1, with unresolved D. With 4 bases removed from V and 4 bases from J, the gap between germline ends came to 8 bases. The length of the CDR3 is 12 residues. Germline values: CDR1 SGHRS, CDR2 YFSETQ. CDR3 region: CASSPGSTEAFF. The CDR3 region has the DNA TGCGCCAGCAGCCCGGGGAGCACTGAAGCTTTCTTT.

This sequence joins TRBV7-8 and TRBJ1-5, with a possible D match to TRBD1 (5 bases). Looked up from germline, CDR1 is SGHVS and CDR2 is FQNEAQ. Trimming took off 1 base at V and 6 bases at J, with 10 bases between the two ends. The CDR3 has 14 amino acids. The CDR3 bases are TGTGCCAGCAGCTTAGGCAGGGTGGGTCAGCCCCAGCATTTT. Its protein product is CASSLGRVGQPQHF. Drawing the rest from reference TRBV7-8 and TRBJ1-5, the complete variable domain is GAGVSQSPRYKVAKRGQDVALRCDPISGHVSLFWYQQALGQGPEFLTYFQNEAQLDKSGLPSDRFFAERPEGSVSTLKIQRTQQEDSAVYLCASSLGRVGQPQHFGDGTRLSIL.

This chain joins TRBV19 and TRBJ2-1; 11 bases map to TRBD2. J was trimmed by 9 bases and V by 6 bases; bases with no gene match: 10. CDR3 length equals 15 residues. CDR1 and CDR2 from the germline V gene are LNHDA and SQIVND (reference sequence). The CDR3, as DNA: TGTGCCAGTAGGCCCGGGACTAGCGGCGCAGGTGAGCAGTTCTTC. It translates to CASRPGTSGAGEQFF.

The rearrangement links TRBV27 to TRBJ1-1; D unclear. The CDR3 covers 13 residues. V was cut by 5 bases and J by 7 bases, with 14 bases left in between. Germline V lookup: CDR1 MNHEY, CDR2 SMNVEV (reference sequence). In DNA form, the CDR3 reads TGTGCCAGCAGTGGACTCCACCTCGATGAAGCTTTCTTT. It is translated as CASSGLHLDEAFF.

This clone was detected only a few times. The chain links TRBV27 to TRBJ2-5, with D hard to call. This CDR3 has 13 residues. V lost 4 bases to trimming and J lost 7 bases, with 13 bases between them. Germline CDR1 and CDR2: MNHEY and SMNVEV (reference sequence). The CDR3, as DNA: TGTGCCAGCAGTTCTGACCGGTCGGGGACCCAGTACTTC. Translating gives CASSSDRSGTQYF.

The gene calls are TRBV25-1 and TRBJ2-1, with D perhaps matching TRBD2 (5 bases). Germline V gives CDR1 MGHDK, CDR2 SYGVNS. This CDR3 contains 12 residues. V was shortened by 4 bases and J by 8 bases, with 9 bases between the two germline ends. The CDR3 DNA follows: TGTGCCAGCAGTGTCGGCGGGTATGAGCAGTTCTTC. Protein product: CASSVGGYEQFF.

This clone was picked up one time. The chain is built from TRBV18 and TRBJ1-1; a weak D match, TRBD1 (6 bases). Per germline, CDR1 KGHSH and CDR2 LQKENI. V was clipped by 3 bases and J by 5 bases, with 19 bases between them. This CDR3 is 16 amino acids long. The CDR3 bases are TGTGCCAGCTCACCCCAAGGGACAAAGGTTGGAACTGAAGCTTTCTTT. Amino acids: CASSPQGTKVGTEAFF.

This chain joins TRBV29-1 and TRBJ2-3; TRBD2 matches 13 bases. The CDR3 length is 14 residues. Germline CDR1 and CDR2: SQVTM and ANQGSEA. V shed 7 bases, J shed 4 bases, and the junction held 5 bases outside the gene matches. Here the CDR3 reads CSARTSGSADTQYF. CDR3 nucleotide sequence: TGCAGCGCTAGGACTAGCGGGAGCGCAGATACGCAGTATTTT.

The chain has TRBV20-1 and TRBJ2-1; no reliable D call. V dropped 6 bases and J dropped 5 bases, with 8 bases sitting between them. Germline V gives CDR1 DFQATT, CDR2 SNEGSKA (reference sequence). The CDR3 is 11 residues long. CDR3 region: CSARRDNEQFF. Here the CDR3 DNA reads TGCAGTGCCCGCCGGGACAATGAGCAGTTCTTC.

This clone appeared a single time. The rearrangement joins TRBV25-1 to TRBJ1-2; D gene unclear. The CDR3 contains 13 residues. Germline V gives CDR1 MGHDK, CDR2 SYGVNS. Trimming removed 3 bases from V and 8 bases from J, with 13 bases in between. Written as DNA, the CDR3 is TGTGCCAGCAGTGATCAAATCAGATCAGGCTACACCTTC. This codes for CASSDQIRSGYTF.

The J gene is TRBJ2-3, the V gene TRBV18; possible D gene TRBD2, 6 bases. Germline CDR1 reads KGHSH; CDR2 reads LQKENI. The CDR3 extends over 15 amino acids. V dropped 3 bases and J dropped 5 bases, with 15 bases sitting between them. CDR3 protein: CASSPPSGGGDTQYF. The CDR3 DNA is TGTGCCAGCTCACCCCCCTCCGGGGGAGGAGATACGCAGTATTTT.

The chain links TRBV10-3 to TRBJ2-7; TRBD2 matches at 13 bases. This CDR3 comprises 19 residues. The germline CDR1 and CDR2 sequences are ENHRY and SYGVKD. Losses at the gene ends were 4 bases for V and 5 bases for J; bases not matched to a gene: 17. CDR3 protein: CAISGTEDRGTSGTDEQYF. For the CDR3, the DNA is TGTGCCATCAGTGGAACCGAGGACAGGGGGACTAGCGGGACGGACGAGCAGTACTTC.

With respect to this clone: Additional DNA sequences in this sample encode the identical CDR3. This chain links TRBV18 with TRBJ1-5; no clear D. Germline CDR1 reads KGHSH; CDR2 reads LQKENI. V was cut by 4 bases and J by 5 bases, with 9 bases left in between. The CDR3 runs 13 residues. Written as DNA, the CDR3 is TGTGCCAGCTCACAGGGAGGAGATCAGCCCCAGCATTTT. Protein: CASSQGGDQPQHF.

The chain is built from TRBV25-1 and TRBJ2-3; tentatively, D is TRBD2 (6 bases). With 1 base removed from V and 1 base from J, the gap between germline ends came to 9 bases. Looked up from germline, CDR1 is MGHDK and CDR2 is SYGVNS. The CDR3 sequence is 15 residues long. CDR3 nucleotide sequence: TGTGCCAGCAGTGAATCGACGGGGGGCACAGATACGCAGTATTTT. Protein: CASSESTGGTDTQYF.

This chain connects TRBV18 to TRBJ1-2; TRBD1 is a possible D gene (6 bases). This CDR3 comprises 16 residues. V gave up 2 bases and J gave up 2 bases, with 15 bases separating them. CDR1 and CDR2 (germline): KGHSH, LQKENI. CDR3 sequence reads: CASSPGLGAPNYGYTF. The CDR3 region has the DNA TGTGCCAGCTCACCAGGCCTGGGGGCCCCAAACTATGGCTACACCTTC.

This chain uses TRBV10-3 with TRBJ1-5; 8 bases fit TRBD1. Germline loops: CDR1 ENHRY, CDR2 SYGVKD. The CDR3 has 15 amino acids. V shed 3 bases and J 6 bases; nucleotides not matched to a gene: 7. In DNA form, the CDR3 reads TGTGCCATCAGTGATGTACAGGGGGTAACTCAGCCCCAGCATTTT. Protein: CAISDVQGVTQPQHF.

The CDR3, as DNA: TGTGCCAGTAGTATAGCCCCCGGGACTTTCTACGAGCAGTACTTC. Its translation: CASSIAPGTFYEQYF. The V gene is TRBV19, the J gene TRBJ2-7, with a tentative D call TRBD2 (6 bases). Deletions cut 1 base from V and 3 bases from J, with 13 bases between. This CDR3 has 15 residues. In germline, CDR1 is LNHDA, CDR2 SQIVND (reference sequence).

The rearrangement uses TRBV6-4 and TRBJ2-3; 7 nucleotides align to TRBD2. The CDR3 extends over 15 amino acids. The V and J ends lost 0 bases and 3 bases, in that order; junction bases with no gene match: 3. Germline V gene data show CDR1 as MRHNA and CDR2 as SNTAGT. Written as DNA, the CDR3 is TGTGCCAGCAGTGACTCGAACGGGGGGACAGATACGCAGTATTTT. Its translation is CASSDSNGGTDTQYF.

The chain joins TRBV3-1 (or the pseudogene TRBV3-2) to TRBJ2-1, with 9 positions matching TRBD1. The V segment lost 4 bases and the J segment 6 bases; nucleotides outside the gene matches: 7. This CDR3 has 15 residues. Germline CDR1 reads LGHDT; CDR2 reads YNNKEL (reference sequence). Here the CDR3 reads CASSLTGTGFNEQFF. The CDR3 region has the DNA TGTGCCAGCAGCCTAACCGGGACAGGGTTCAATGAGCAGTTCTTC.